These 27 T cell receptor beta chains share one sample of origin, sequenced in a study of neoadjuvant nivolumab and ipilimumab in lung cancer. Assay used: immunoSEQ multiplex PCR; TCRdb lists only in-frame clones, some missing. The sample has some 38,000 clones; approximately 92% are singletons. Sequences were derived from peripheral blood, sampled before neoadjuvant nivolumab, alone or with ipilimumab. The source of these receptors is an adult with non-small cell lung cancer.

This clone was recorded once. The V gene is TRBV12-5, the J gene TRBJ2-7; 7 bases map to TRBD1. Losses at the gene ends were 4 bases for V and 3 bases for J; bases not matched to a gene: 9. The germline gives CDR1 LGHNT, CDR2 FRNRAP. CDR3 length: 15 residues. CDR3 loop: CASGSRQGALYEQYF. In DNA form, the CDR3 reads TGTGCTAGTGGTTCACGACAGGGAGCACTCTACGAGCAGTACTTC.

J is TRBJ2-7 and V is TRBV20-1, with D maybe TRBD1 (5 bases). Trimming took 7 bases from V and 2 from J, leaving 9 bases between them. The V gene's germline CDR1 is DFQATT and CDR2 SNEGSKA (reference sequence). CDR3 size: 11 residues. For the CDR3, the DNA is TGCAGTGTCCGGACAACCTACGAGCAGTACTTC. Protein product: CSVRTTYEQYF.

This chain links TRBV6-1 with TRBJ2-5, with TRBD2 identical over 10 bases. Per germline, CDR1 MNHNS and CDR2 SASEGT. V was pared by 3 bases and J by 5 bases, with 9 bases of the junction left unmatched. This CDR3 region has 16 residues. The CDR3 here is CASSDSGTSGTETQYF. CDR3 in DNA: TGTGCCAGCAGTGACAGTGGAACTAGCGGGACTGAGACCCAGTACTTC.

Note on this clone: Other DNA sequences from this sample encode an identical CDR3 as well. This chain uses TRBV7-3 with TRBJ1-1; D ambiguous. Germline CDR1 is SGHTA and CDR2 is FQGTGA. V was pared by 2 bases and J by 1 base, with 5 bases between. This CDR3 has 13 amino acids. CDR3 amino acids: CASSLQGNTEAFF. The CDR3 DNA sequence: TGTGCCAGCAGCTTACAAGGGAACACTGAAGCTTTCTTT.

The V gene is TRBV10-1, the J gene TRBJ2-3, with unresolved D. The CDR3 runs 15 residues. Between the trimmed V and J ends, which lost 2 bases and 2 bases, there was a span of 11 bases. Germline V gives CDR1 WNHNN, CDR2 SYGVQD (reference sequence). CDR3 loop: CASSENFEITDTQYF. For the CDR3, the DNA is TGCGCCAGCAGTGAGAACTTCGAGATCACAGATACGCAGTATTTT.

The V and J genes are TRBV5-1 and TRBJ1-4; D is uncertain. CDR1 SGHRS and CDR2 YFSETQ come from the germline V gene. The CDR3 runs to 16 residues. V lost 0 bases to trimming and J lost 0 bases, with 9 bases between them. CDR3 DNA sequence: TGCGCCAGCAGCTTGGTCCAGAGCACAACTAATGAAAAACTGTTTTTT. Translating gives CASSLVQSTTNEKLFF. The variable domain in full, completed from reference TRBV5-1 and TRBJ1-4, reads KAGVTQTPRYLIKTRGQQVTLSCSPISGHRSVSWYQQTPGQGLQFLFEYFSETQRNKGNFPGRFSGRQFSNSRSEMNVSTLELGDSALYLCASSLVQSTTNEKLFFGSGTQLSVL.

This chain joins TRBV4-1 and TRBJ2-2, with TRBD1 identical over 7 bases. This CDR3 region has 16 residues. V was clipped by 0 bases and J by 4 bases; unmatched bases: 5. Germline V CDR1 and CDR2: MGHRA, YSYEKL. CDR3 protein: CASSQEQGRVTGELFF. The CDR3 DNA sequence: TGCGCCAGCAGCCAAGAACAGGGGAGAGTCACCGGGGAGCTGTTTTTT.

This rearrangement joins TRBV4-2 to TRBJ2-7, with D unresolved. Trimming cost V 2 bases and J 2 bases, with 7 bases left between them. This CDR3 is 13 amino acids long. Per germline, CDR1 LGHNA and CDR2 YNFKEQ. Here the CDR3 DNA reads TGTGCCAGCAGCCAATTTACAACCTACGAGCAGTACTTC. The encoded protein is CASSQFTTYEQYF.

The J gene is TRBJ2-7, the V gene TRBV4-1; TRBD1 or TRBD2 may be the D gene (5 bases each). Germline V lookup: CDR1 MGHRA, CDR2 YSYEKL. V lost 1 base to trimming and J lost 1 base, with 11 bases between them. The CDR3 length is 15 residues. The CDR3 sequence is CASSQGGAPSYEQYF. DNA for the CDR3: TGCGCCAGCAGCCAAGGAGGGGCACCTTCCTACGAGCAGTACTTC.

The chain couples TRBV6-1 to TRBJ2-7; D is ambiguous. Germline V CDR1 and CDR2: MNHNS, SASEGT. The CDR3 length is 14 residues. Trimming stripped 8 bases from V and 1 base from J, with 15 bases between. The chain's CDR3 is CASQGIMVSYEQYF. In DNA form, the CDR3 reads TGTGCCAGCCAAGGAATCATGGTGTCCTACGAGCAGTACTTC.

The chain is built from TRBV10-2 and TRBJ1-3; possible D gene TRBD1, 5 bases. In germline, CDR1 is WSHSY, CDR2 SAAADI. V shed 2 bases and J shed 2 bases, with 10 bases lying between them. The CDR3 length is 15 residues. The CDR3 sequence is CASSEQGSPGNTIYF. CDR3 bases: TGCGCCAGCAGTGAGCAGGGCTCACCTGGAAACACCATATATTTT.

In its sample, this clone was seen a few times. This rearrangement joins TRBV27 to TRBJ1-2; D is unresolved. Germline-derived CDR1 and CDR2 are MNHEY and SMNVEV (reference sequence). Trimming cost V 10 bases and J 7 bases, with 19 bases left between them. The CDR3 covers 13 residues. The CDR3 coding sequence is TGTGCCACCGGAAGGAGTTTATTGGGTGGCTACACCTTC. It is translated as CATGRSLLGGYTF.

The rearrangement links TRBV6-1 to TRBJ1-1; D remains ambiguous. This CDR3 spans 13 amino acids. V lost 8 bases to trimming and J lost 1 base, with 11 bases between them. CDR1 is MNHNS and CDR2 is SASEGT in the germline V gene. The CDR3: CASRRRENTEAFF. The CDR3 nucleotides read TGTGCCAGCCGGAGAAGGGAGAACACTGAAGCTTTCTTT.

The chain couples TRBV5-1 to TRBJ1-3; D unresolved. The CDR3 runs to 14 residues. CDR1 and CDR2 (germline): SGHRS, YFSETQ. Trimming stripped 0 bases from V and 0 bases from J, with 4 bases between. CDR3 DNA: TGCGCCAGCAGCTTGGATGGCTCTGGAAACACCATATATTTT. Translation gives CASSLDGSGNTIYF.

The gene calls are TRBV5-6 and TRBJ2-2; TRBD1 agrees at 9 bases. This CDR3 has 15 amino acids. After removal of 4 bases from V and 6 bases from J, the junction contained 7 bases not matched to a gene. Germline V gene sequence: CDR1 SGHDT, CDR2 YYEEEE. CDR3 loop: CASSPGQGTPGELFF. DNA for the CDR3: TGTGCCAGCAGCCCTGGACAGGGGACGCCCGGGGAGCTGTTTTTT.

V is TRBV27 and J is TRBJ2-7, with TRBD2 identical over 7 bases. This CDR3 has 15 residues. Germline CDR1 reads MNHEY; CDR2 reads SMNVEV (reference sequence). After removal of 2 bases from V and 6 bases from J, the junction contained 10 bases not matched to a gene. The CDR3 region is CASSLGRLAGGEQYF. CDR3 sequence (DNA): TGTGCCAGCAGTTTAGGGAGACTAGCAGGTGGCGAGCAGTACTTC.

The count of this clone is one. The genes are TRBV28 and TRBJ2-7; possible D gene TRBD2, 6 bases. The germline V gene has CDR1 MDHEN and CDR2 SYDVKM. This CDR3 has 13 residues. The V end was cut by 6 bases, the J end by 3 bases, with 12 bases between. The CDR3 DNA reads TGTGCCAGCAGCTCGGGAGTACACTACGAGCAGTACTTC. Translated: CASSSGVHYEQYF.

This chain connects TRBV6-4 to TRBJ2-6, with D perhaps TRBD1 (6 bases). This CDR3 is built from 16 residues. CDR1 and CDR2 (germline): MRHNA, SNTAGT. V lost 10 bases and J 0 bases, leaving 16 bases between the germline ends. This chain's CDR3 is CAIEPSGVSGANVLTF. CDR3 coding DNA: TGTGCCATCGAACCTTCAGGGGTCTCTGGGGCCAACGTCCTGACTTTC.

In DNA form, the CDR3 reads TGTGCCAGTAGTATTCTCGGACAAGAGACCCAGTACTTC. Translation gives CASSILGQETQYF. The rearrangement links TRBV19 to TRBJ2-5; D is ambiguous. The V gene's germline CDR1 is LNHDA and CDR2 SQIVND (reference sequence). CDR3 length equals 13 residues. Trimming took off 3 bases at V and 2 bases at J, with 7 bases between the two ends.

CDR3 bases: TGTGCCAGCAGCTTAGGCCGCACTAGCGGGAGGGGAGAGACCCAGTACTTC. It codes for CASSLGRTSGRGETQYF. The gene calls are TRBV7-2 and TRBJ2-5, with TRBD2 matching 13 bases. The germline CDR1 and CDR2 sequences are SGHTA and FQGNSA. This CDR3 is 17 amino acids long. The junction had 6 bases not matched to a gene; V was cut back by 1 base and J by 4 bases.

The V gene is TRBV7-9, the J gene TRBJ1-1; D is possibly TRBD1 (5 bases). Trimming stripped 4 bases from V and 1 base from J, with 7 bases between. Germline V lookup: CDR1 SEHNR, CDR2 FQNEAQ (reference sequence). The CDR3 length is 13 residues. This CDR3 reads CASSSGANTEAFF. CDR3 DNA: TGTGCCAGCAGCTCCGGGGCGAACACTGAAGCTTTCTTT.

This chain links TRBV5-1 with TRBJ2-7, with a tentative D call TRBD1 (6 bases). The CDR3 spans 14 residues. With 7 bases removed from V and 1 base from J, the gap between germline ends came to 15 bases. Germline values: CDR1 SGHRS, CDR2 YFSETQ. CDR3 in amino acids: CASEGTPNSYEQYF. The DNA of the CDR3 is TGCGCCAGCGAAGGGACACCAAATTCCTACGAGCAGTACTTC.

This clone has a handful of counts. This sequence joins TRBV9 and TRBJ2-1, with D unresolved. CDR1 and CDR2 (germline): SGDLS, YYNGEE. The CDR3 consists of 17 residues. The ends were cut back, 0 bases at V and 0 bases at J, with 13 bases in the middle. The CDR3 reads CASSVGGDWASYNEQFF. Here the CDR3 DNA reads TGTGCCAGCAGCGTAGGAGGTGATTGGGCCTCCTACAATGAGCAGTTCTTC.

The chain couples TRBV7-6 to TRBJ2-7; maybe TRBD1 (6 bases). In germline, CDR1 is SGHVS, CDR2 FNYEAQ. With 0 bases removed from V and 3 bases from J, the gap between germline ends came to 9 bases. The CDR3 loop spans 14 amino acids. The CDR3: CASSLADSNYEQYF. CDR3 sequence (DNA): TGTGCCAGCAGCTTAGCGGACAGTAACTACGAGCAGTACTTC.

The chain employs TRBV7-2 and TRBJ1-5; 7 positions match TRBD1. V was pared by 3 bases and J by 4 bases, with 9 bases of the junction left unmatched. The CDR3 spans 16 residues. Germline assignment: CDR1 SGHTA and CDR2 FQGNSA. For the CDR3, the DNA is TGTGCCAGCAGCTTTCGTCGACAGGGATGGAATCAGCCCCAGCATTTT. It is translated as CASSFRRQGWNQPQHF.

This clone has just one count. The gene calls are TRBV6-6 and TRBJ1-2; D possibly corresponds to TRBD1 (5 bases). Trimming took off 0 bases at V and 7 bases at J, with 15 bases between the two ends. The CDR3 consists of 15 residues. Germline V gene lookup returns CDR1 MNHNY and CDR2 SVGAGI (reference sequence). This CDR3 reads CASSYSRPQGSGYTF. As DNA, the CDR3 is TGTGCCAGCAGTTACTCCCGCCCGCAGGGTAGTGGCTACACCTTC.

The V gene is TRBV20-1, the J gene TRBJ2-5; D is unclear. The CDR3 covers 11 residues. Germline CDR1 is DFQATT and CDR2 is SNEGSKA (reference sequence). The CDR3: CSSGAGETQYF. The CDR3 DNA reads TGCAGCTCGGGCGCTGGGGAGACCCAGTACTTC.